The present entry profiles one T cell receptor (beta chain) with its context. Some clones are missing from TCRdb's copy, which holds only in-frame ones; the method was immunoSEQ multiplex PCR. Of about 18,000 clones listed, over 80% are singletons. The V gene lost 2 bases and the J gene lost 8 bases, with 9 bases spanning the gap. Germline CDR1 MGHRA, CDR2 YSYEKL. CDR3 size: 13 residues. The record originates from a study of T cell changes during pregnancy in multiple sclerosis. The genes are TRBV4-1 and TRBJ2-2; possibly TRBD1 for D (6 bases). The sequence came from a female donor in good health, enrolled as a control in a pregnancy study. The source material was CD8+ T cells from peripheral blood mononuclear cells, sampled in the third trimester of pregnancy. The DNA of the CDR3 is TGCGCCAGCAGCCAAATACAGGGTGGGGAGCTGTTTTTT. It translates to CASSQIQGGELFF.